Reported below is one T cell receptor (beta chain). The junction departs from germline at one end; a sequencing error may be responsible. The sample comes from a study of blood T cell repertoires in COVID-19. Study-level background: COVID-19 samples from acute and convalescent phases originated in the United States, Italy and Spain. In each case, the material was cDNA or gDNA derived from T cells, B-cell-depleted T cells, or PBMCs.

Study processing details: The assay estimated nucleated cells by amplifying reference gene primers. Clones were sequenced by immunoSEQ multiplex PCR, and TCRdb holds only the in-frame ones, with some missing. V and J calls and clone size are those listed in that table; D and trimming were worked out from the DNA. The repertoire holds fewer than 300,000 clones, with approximately 85% as singletons. The CDR3 consists of 17 residues. Germline lookup yields CDR1 LGHNA and CDR2 YNFKEQ. This TCR came from a man aged 18 to 30 with active or convalescent COVID-19. The J gene is TRBJ2-1, the V gene TRBV4-2, with D perhaps matching TRBD2 (6 bases). Sequences were obtained from peripheral blood. CDR3 in DNA: TGTGCCAGCAGCCAAGGGGACTTCCCGGGAAAGGACAATCAGCAGTTCTTC. Amino acids: CASSQGDFPGKDNQQFF.